This T cell receptor beta chain was observed in a study of tumor-infiltrating lymphocytes in localized non-small cell lung cancer. Points on this clone: Its antigen is unidentified.

Some clones are missing from TCRdb's copy, which holds only in-frame ones; the method was immunoSEQ multiplex PCR. The sample carries about 23,000 clones, around 75% recorded once. Study-level results: No link was found between tumor T-cell fraction and recurrence-free survival.

Trimming at V came to 2 bases and at J to 6 bases, leaving 5 bases not matched to a gene. Germline-derived CDR1 and CDR2 are MNHNS and SASEGT. The CDR3 consists of 16 residues. The origin of this receptor is a human donor with non-small cell lung cancer. The material sequenced was lung tumor tissue. This chain links TRBV6-1 with TRBJ1-6; 9 nucleotides align to TRBD1. CDR3 DNA sequence: TGTGCCAGCAGTGAATCGACAGGGGGGACTAATTCACCCCTCCACTTT. It is translated as CASSESTGGTNSPLHF.